There are a few counts of the clone carrying this TCR beta chain. Its antigen remains unidentified. This specimen comes from a study of cytomegalovirus exposure and HLA in healthy donors. General observations from the study: Fewer N-insertions (relative to the approximately 700-donor mean) were reportedly seen in an Asian-associated ancestry cluster in a later analysis. In an earlier analysis, in about 530 donors, most V segments appeared productive either ~90% or ~30% of the time. A missense DCLRE1C variant was associated with V- and J-gene trimming of TCR beta chains in a later analysis, and an independent cohort replicated the association.

The PCR had 60 Vbeta and 13 Jbeta primers. TCRdb's table, derived via immunoSEQ multiplex PCR, lists solely in-frame clones and lacks some. The data contain around 160,000 clones, 80% to 90% of them singletons. The germline CDR1 and CDR2 sequences are LGHNA and YSLEER. The CDR3 covers 14 residues. V was clipped by 0 bases and J by 3 bases, with 8 bases between them. The J gene is TRBJ1-2, the V gene TRBV4-3; D is uncertain. The specimen was PBMCs. This clonotype originated in a young man in good health and CMV-seropositive. CDR3 nucleotide sequence: TGCGCCAGCAGCCAAGATTCAAATGACTATGGCTACACCTTC. It codes for CASSQDSNDYGYTF.